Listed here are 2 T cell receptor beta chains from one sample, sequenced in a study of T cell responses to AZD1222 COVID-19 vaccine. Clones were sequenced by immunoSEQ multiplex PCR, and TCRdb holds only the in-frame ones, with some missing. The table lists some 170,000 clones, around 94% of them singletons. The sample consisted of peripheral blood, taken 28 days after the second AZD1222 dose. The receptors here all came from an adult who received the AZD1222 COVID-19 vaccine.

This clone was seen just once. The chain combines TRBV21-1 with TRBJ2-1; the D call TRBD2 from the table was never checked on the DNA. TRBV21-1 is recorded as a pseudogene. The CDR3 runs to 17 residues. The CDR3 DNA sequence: TGTGCCAGCAGCAAAGGGGGGGGTAGTGGGCCCTACAATGAGCAGTTCTTC. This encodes CASSKGGGSGPYNEQFF.

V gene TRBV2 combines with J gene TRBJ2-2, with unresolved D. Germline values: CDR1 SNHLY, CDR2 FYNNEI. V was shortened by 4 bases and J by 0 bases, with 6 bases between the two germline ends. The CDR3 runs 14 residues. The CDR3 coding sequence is TGTGCCAGCAGTGGTCAGTCGAACACCGGGGAGCTGTTTTTT. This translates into CASSGQSNTGELFF.